Listed below are T cell receptor beta chains from one sample, sequenced in a study of early T cells in non-severe SARS-CoV-2 infection. Using its own MiXCR run on the 5' RACE reads, TCRdb lists one record per CDR3 protein. The table has tens of thousands of distinct CDR3 sequences, approximately 6.2% seen once. Sample: whole blood. The receptors were sampled from an adult who was a healthcare worker with PCR-confirmed SARS-CoV-2 infection or an uninfected control (not recorded which). CDR3s include the opening cysteine and the closing phenylalanine or tryptophan. A D gene is named only where the DNA matches it firmly. Size is omitted from some rows. Given values are once, few, many or a class for expanded clones.

V: TRBV6-1; D: TRBD1; size: many; J: TRBJ2-6; DNA: TGTGCCAGCAGATGGGACAGATCTGGGGCCAACGTCCTGACTTTC; CDR3: CASRWDRSGANVLTF
V: TRBV11-2; D: -; size: -; J: TRBJ1-5; DNA: TGTGCCAGCAGCCCAAACTGGGAGTTGGGCAATCAGCCCCAGCATTTT; CDR3: CASSPNWELGNQPQHF
V: TRBV4-2; D: -; size: -; J: TRBJ2-2; DNA: TGTGCCAGCAGCCAAGCCGGATTTAACACCGGGGAGCTGTTTTTT; CDR3: CASSQAGFNTGELFF
V: TRBV14; D: -; size: many; J: TRBJ2-6; DNA: TGTGCCAGCAGCCAGTACCCCCTCTCTGGGGCCAACGTCCTGACTTTC; CDR3: CASSQYPLSGANVLTF
V: TRBV30; D: TRBD1; size: many; J: TRBJ1-2; DNA: TGTGCCTGGAGTATGGACAGGGGTAGCGGCTACACCTTC; CDR3: CAWSMDRGSGYTF
V: TRBV25-1; D: -; size: many; J: TRBJ1-5; DNA: TGTGCCAGCAGTGAATCTGGGACAAGCAATCAGCCCCAGCATTTT; CDR3: CASSESGTSNQPQHF
V: TRBV5-1; D: -; size: many; J: TRBJ1-5; DNA: TGCGCCAGCAGCCCAGGATCTGGGGGTCAGCCCCAGCATTTT; CDR3: CASSPGSGGQPQHF
V: TRBV12-3/TRBV12-4; D: TRBD1; size: few; J: TRBJ1-5; DNA: TGTGCCAGCAGTTTAGCGCAGGGGGCAAATCAGCCCCAGCATTTT; CDR3: CASSLAQGANQPQHF
V: TRBV19; D: TRBD2; size: few; J: TRBJ2-1; DNA: TGTGCCACTTCGGGCGGGGGGGACGATGAGCAGTTCTTC; CDR3: CATSGGGDDEQFF
V: TRBV6-6; D: -; size: few; J: TRBJ2-1; DNA: TGTGCCAGCAGTTTCGGACCGGGAGAGCAGTTCTTC; CDR3: CASSFGPGEQFF
V: TRBV6-2/TRBV6-3; D: TRBD2; size: many; J: TRBJ2-7; DNA: TGTGCCAGCAGCGCGGGGGGCTACTCCTACGAGCAGTACTTC; CDR3: CASSAGGYSYEQYF
V: TRBV29-1; D: -; size: many; J: TRBJ1-2; DNA: TGCAGCGTTGACGGCGGAGCGACCTCTAACTATGGCTACACCTTC; CDR3: CSVDGGATSNYGYTF
V: TRBV3-2; D: -; size: once; J: TRBJ2-2; DNA: TGTGCCAGCAGCCACTACACCGGGGAGCTGTTTTTT; CDR3: CASSHYTGELFF
V: TRBV20-1; D: -; size: few; J: TRBJ1-1; DNA: TGCAGTGCCACCGGTGGGCGATTGAACACTGAAGCTTTCTTT; CDR3: CSATGGRLNTEAFF
V: TRBV7-9; D: TRBD2; size: many; J: TRBJ2-3; DNA: TGTGCCAGCAGCCAGCCGGGACTAGCGGTCCCAGATACGCAGTATTTT; CDR3: CASSQPGLAVPDTQYF
V: TRBV7-3; D: TRBD1; size: many; J: TRBJ2-2; DNA: TGTGCCAGCAGCTTCCGACAGGGAAACACCGGGGAGCTGTTTTTT; CDR3: CASSFRQGNTGELFF
V: TRBV28; D: TRBD1; size: many; J: TRBJ1-6; DNA: TGTGCCAGCAGTCCACACAGGGGCGGCAATTCACCCCTCCACTTT; CDR3: CASSPHRGGNSPLHF
V: TRBV6-5; D: TRBD1; size: few; J: TRBJ1-6; DNA: TGTGCCAGCAGGGCGGGACAGGGGGACTATTCACCCCTCCACTTT; CDR3: CASRAGQGDYSPLHF
V: TRBV13; D: -; size: many; J: TRBJ2-3; DNA: TGTGCCAGCAGCCTCGGGACTGCCACAGATACGCAGTATTTT; CDR3: CASSLGTATDTQYF
V: TRBV10-2; D: -; size: many; J: TRBJ1-1; DNA: TGCGCCAGCAGTCCTGACAGTCCGGGGAACACTGAAGCTTTCTTT; CDR3: CASSPDSPGNTEAFF
V: TRBV2; D: -; size: -; J: TRBJ1-5; DNA: TGTGCCATCAAGGGACTAGGCAATCAGCCCCAGCATTTT; CDR3: CAIKGLGNQPQHF
V: TRBV7-3; D: -; size: many; J: TRBJ1-1; DNA: TGTGCCAGCAGCTTAACGGGGGTTGGTGAAGCTTTCTTT; CDR3: CASSLTGVGEAFF
V: TRBV29-1; D: -; size: many; J: TRBJ1-2; DNA: TGCAGCGCTAGGACAGCTTCCAACTATGGCTACACCTTC; CDR3: CSARTASNYGYTF
V: TRBV6-1; D: TRBD1; size: many; J: TRBJ2-7; DNA: TGTGCCAGCAGTGAAGATGGGACAGGGGGCTACGAGCAGTACTTC; CDR3: CASSEDGTGGYEQYF
V: TRBV19; D: -; size: many; J: TRBJ2-1; DNA: TGTGCCAGTAGTACTAACAGCCCCGGTGAGCAGTTCTTC; CDR3: CASSTNSPGEQFF
V: TRBV7-2; D: -; size: many; J: TRBJ1-4; DNA: TGTGCCAGCAGCGTCAGGACGGCTCCCCTTGAAAAACTGTTTTTT; CDR3: CASSVRTAPLEKLFF
V: TRBV18; D: -; size: many; J: TRBJ1-1; DNA: TGTGCCAGCTCCCGCGAGAGGGTGATGAACACTGAAGCTTTCTTT; CDR3: CASSRERVMNTEAFF
V: TRBV19; D: -; size: few; J: TRBJ1-5; DNA: TGTGCCAGTAGTGTGCAGGTACGGGGCCAGCCCCAGCATTTT; CDR3: CASSVQVRGQPQHF
V: TRBV27; D: -; size: many; J: TRBJ1-1; DNA: TGTGCCAGCAGTCTCTTGTTGGGGCATCTCGCGGTGGGCACTGAAGCTTTCTTT; CDR3: CASSLLLGHLAVGTEAFF
V: TRBV19; D: -; size: many; J: TRBJ2-5; DNA: TGTGCCAGTAGTCCGCCCAACAGGGAAGAGACCCAGTACTTC; CDR3: CASSPPNREETQYF
V: TRBV6-2/TRBV6-3; D: -; size: few; J: TRBJ1-2; DNA: TGTGCCAGCAGTTACGGGATAACTTCTTATGGCTACACCTTC; CDR3: CASSYGITSYGYTF
V: TRBV7-2; D: -; size: -; J: TRBJ1-2; DNA: TGTGCCAGCAGTCTAAAGACAGAAGCCTATGGCTACACCTTC; CDR3: CASSLKTEAYGYTF
V: TRBV7-2; D: -; size: -; J: TRBJ1-2; DNA: TGTGCCAGCAGCTTACTGGTGGCTGGCTACACCTTC; CDR3: CASSLLVAGYTF
V: TRBV19; D: -; size: -; J: TRBJ1-2; DNA: TGTGCCACTAACGACCCGGGGGGGCCTGGGTATGGCTACACCTTC; CDR3: CATNDPGGPGYGYTF
V: TRBV2; D: -; size: few; J: TRBJ1-1; DNA: TGTGCCAGCAGGCCTACGCAGGTCTCGAACACTGAAGCTTTCTTT; CDR3: CASRPTQVSNTEAFF
V: TRBV7-6; D: -; size: -; J: TRBJ2-7; DNA: TGTGCCAGCAGCTCCAGGAATTCCTACGAGCAGTACTTC; CDR3: CASSSRNSYEQYF
V: TRBV4-3; D: -; size: many; J: TRBJ2-2; DNA: TGCGCCAGCAGCCAAGATTCCAGGGGAGGGAACACCGGGGAGCTGTTTTTT; CDR3: CASSQDSRGGNTGELFF